This T cell receptor beta chain was captured in a study of cytomegalovirus exposure and HLA in healthy donors. PCR primers comprised 60 Vbeta and 13 Jbeta primers. TCRdb's table, derived via immunoSEQ multiplex PCR, lists solely in-frame clones and lacks some. This table holds fewer than 40,000 clones, about 70% found once. The germline CDR1 and CDR2 sequences are ENHRY and SYGVKD. The V and J ends lost 5 bases and 3 bases respectively, with 13 bases between them. CDR3 length: 14 amino acids. The chain has TRBV10-3 and TRBJ1-1, with a weak D call TRBD1 (6 bases). Input material: PBMCs. This clonotype originated in a man aged 40-55 years in good health and CMV-seropositive. CDR3 nucleotide sequence: TGTGCCATCAGTTTGGACAGAGCGTACACTGAAGCTTTCTTT. Translation gives CAISLDRAYTEAFF.